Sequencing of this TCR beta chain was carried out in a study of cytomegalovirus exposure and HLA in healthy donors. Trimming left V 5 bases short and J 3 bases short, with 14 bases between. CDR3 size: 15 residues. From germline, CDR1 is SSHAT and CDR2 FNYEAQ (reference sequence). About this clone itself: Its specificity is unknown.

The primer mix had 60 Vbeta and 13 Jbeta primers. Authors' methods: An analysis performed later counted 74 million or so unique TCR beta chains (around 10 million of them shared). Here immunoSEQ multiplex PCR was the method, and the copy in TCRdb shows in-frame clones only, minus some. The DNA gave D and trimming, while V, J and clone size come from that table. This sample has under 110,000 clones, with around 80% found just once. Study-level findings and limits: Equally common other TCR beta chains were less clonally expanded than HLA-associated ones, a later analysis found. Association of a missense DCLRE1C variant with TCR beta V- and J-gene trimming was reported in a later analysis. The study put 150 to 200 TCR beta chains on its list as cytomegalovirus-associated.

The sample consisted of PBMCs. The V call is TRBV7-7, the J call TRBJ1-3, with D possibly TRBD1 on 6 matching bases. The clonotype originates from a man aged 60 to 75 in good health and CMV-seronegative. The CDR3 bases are TGTGCCAGCAGCCCAGGGGTCGGCGATGGAAACACCATATATTTT. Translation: CASSPGVGDGNTIYF.